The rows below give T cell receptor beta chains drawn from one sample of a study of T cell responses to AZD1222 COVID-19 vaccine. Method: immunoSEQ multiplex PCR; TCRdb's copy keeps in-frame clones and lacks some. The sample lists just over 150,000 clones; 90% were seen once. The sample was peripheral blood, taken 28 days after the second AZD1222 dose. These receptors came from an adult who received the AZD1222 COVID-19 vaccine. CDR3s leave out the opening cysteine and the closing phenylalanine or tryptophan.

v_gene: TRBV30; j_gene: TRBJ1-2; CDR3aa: AWSARRDPTFYGYT
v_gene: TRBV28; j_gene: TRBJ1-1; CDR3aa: ASSLGTRRNTEAF
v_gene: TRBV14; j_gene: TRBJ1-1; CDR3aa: ASSQVIGSITEAF
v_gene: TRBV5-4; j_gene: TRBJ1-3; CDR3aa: ASSGEAAGNTIY
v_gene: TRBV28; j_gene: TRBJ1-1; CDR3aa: ASSFRNTEAF
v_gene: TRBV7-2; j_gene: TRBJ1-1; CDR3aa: ASSRDRGQEAF
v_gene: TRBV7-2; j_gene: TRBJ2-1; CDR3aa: ASSSPPGGNNEQF
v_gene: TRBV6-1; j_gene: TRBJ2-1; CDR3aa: ASSDLGGGEQF
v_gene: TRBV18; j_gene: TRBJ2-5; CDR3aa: ASSSGLAKETQY
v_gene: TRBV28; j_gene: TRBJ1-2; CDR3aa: ASSFPQGVGTAYGYT
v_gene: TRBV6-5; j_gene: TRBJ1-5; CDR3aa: ASSAGDAGNQPQH
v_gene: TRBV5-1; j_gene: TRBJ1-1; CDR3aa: ASSFPTGTGSEAF
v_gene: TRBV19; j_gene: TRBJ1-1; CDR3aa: ASSASYRGRVTEAF
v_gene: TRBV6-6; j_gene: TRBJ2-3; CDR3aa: ASGKGDRGSTDTQY
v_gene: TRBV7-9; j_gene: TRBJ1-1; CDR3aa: ASSPVEGGTEAF
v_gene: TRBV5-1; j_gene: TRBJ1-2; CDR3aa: ASNGGSLGYT
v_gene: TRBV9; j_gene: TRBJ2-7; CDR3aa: ASSVEQWNYEQY
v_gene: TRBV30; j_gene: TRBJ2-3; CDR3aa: AWSIGITDTQY
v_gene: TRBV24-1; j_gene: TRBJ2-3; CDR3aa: ATSDPNLFQGTQY
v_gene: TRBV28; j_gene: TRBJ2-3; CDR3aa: ASSSRNTDTQY
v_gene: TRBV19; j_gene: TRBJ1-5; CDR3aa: ASNELRNQPQH
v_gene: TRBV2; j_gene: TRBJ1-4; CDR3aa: ASSRTGGSTNEKLF
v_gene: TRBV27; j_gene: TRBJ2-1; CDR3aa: ASSLFGTGGDNEQF
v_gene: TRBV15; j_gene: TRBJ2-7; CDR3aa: ATSNPEGSTIDEQY
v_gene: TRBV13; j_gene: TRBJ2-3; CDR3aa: ASSLQRDTQY
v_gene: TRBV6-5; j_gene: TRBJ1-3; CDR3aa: ASSYSGEANTIY
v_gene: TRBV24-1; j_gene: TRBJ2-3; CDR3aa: ATSEYVTDTQY
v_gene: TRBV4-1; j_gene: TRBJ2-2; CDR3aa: ASTWEASNTGELF